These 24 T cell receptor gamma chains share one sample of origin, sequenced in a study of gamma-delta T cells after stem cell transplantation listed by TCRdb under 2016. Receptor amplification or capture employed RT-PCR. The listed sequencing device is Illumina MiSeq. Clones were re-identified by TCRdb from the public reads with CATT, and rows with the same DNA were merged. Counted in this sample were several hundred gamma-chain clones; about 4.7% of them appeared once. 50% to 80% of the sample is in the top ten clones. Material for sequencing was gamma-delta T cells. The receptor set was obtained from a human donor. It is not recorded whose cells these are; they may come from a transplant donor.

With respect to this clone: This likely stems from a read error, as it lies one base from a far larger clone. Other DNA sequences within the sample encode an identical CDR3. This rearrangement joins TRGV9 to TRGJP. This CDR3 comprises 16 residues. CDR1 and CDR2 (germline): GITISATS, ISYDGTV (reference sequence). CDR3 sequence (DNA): TGTGCCTTGTGGGAGGTGCAAGAGTTGGGCAAAAAAATCAAAGTATTT. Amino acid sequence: CALWEVQELGKKIKVF.

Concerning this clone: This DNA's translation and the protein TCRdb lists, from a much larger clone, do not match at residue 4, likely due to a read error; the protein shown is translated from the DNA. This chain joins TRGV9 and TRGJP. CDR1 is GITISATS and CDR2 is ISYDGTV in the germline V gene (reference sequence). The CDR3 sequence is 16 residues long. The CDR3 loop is CALREVQELGKKIKVF. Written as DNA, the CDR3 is TGTGCCTTGCGGGAGGTGCAAGAGTTGGGCAAAAAAATCAAGGTATTT.

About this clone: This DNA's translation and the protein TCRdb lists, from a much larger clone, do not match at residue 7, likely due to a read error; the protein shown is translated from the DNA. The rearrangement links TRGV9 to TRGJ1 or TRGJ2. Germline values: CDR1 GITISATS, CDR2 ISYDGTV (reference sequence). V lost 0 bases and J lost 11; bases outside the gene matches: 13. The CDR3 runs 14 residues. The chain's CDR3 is CALWEVGPVVEKLF. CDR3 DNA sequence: TGTGCCTTGTGGGAGGTGGGACCCGTTGTTGAGAAACTCTTT.

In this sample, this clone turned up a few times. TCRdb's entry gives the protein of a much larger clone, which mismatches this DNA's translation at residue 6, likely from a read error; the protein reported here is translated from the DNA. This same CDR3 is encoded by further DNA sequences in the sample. CDR3 in amino acids: CALWEARELGKKIKVF. In DNA form, the CDR3 reads TGTGCCTTGTGGGAGGCGCGGGAGTTGGGCAAAAAAATCAAGGTATTT. The rearrangement joins TRGV9 to TRGJP. The CDR3 length is 16 residues. Germline V CDR1 and CDR2: GITISATS, ISYDGTV (reference sequence). The junction had 5 bases not matched to a gene; V was cut back by 2 bases and J by 7 bases.

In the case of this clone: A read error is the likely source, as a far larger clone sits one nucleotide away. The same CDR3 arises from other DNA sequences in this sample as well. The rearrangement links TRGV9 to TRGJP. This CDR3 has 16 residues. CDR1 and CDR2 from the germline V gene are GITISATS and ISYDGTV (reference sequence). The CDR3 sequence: CALWEVGELGKKIKVF. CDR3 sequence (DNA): TGTGCCTTGTGGGAGGTGGGAGAGTTGGGCAAAAAAATTAAGGTATTT.

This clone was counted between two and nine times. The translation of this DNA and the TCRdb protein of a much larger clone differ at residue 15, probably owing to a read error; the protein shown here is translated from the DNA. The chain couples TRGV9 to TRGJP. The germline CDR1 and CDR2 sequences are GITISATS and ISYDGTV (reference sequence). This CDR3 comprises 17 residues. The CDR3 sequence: CALWEVLGELGKKIRVF. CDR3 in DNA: TGTGCCTTGTGGGAGGTGCTGGGCGAGTTGGGCAAAAAAATCAGGGTATTT.

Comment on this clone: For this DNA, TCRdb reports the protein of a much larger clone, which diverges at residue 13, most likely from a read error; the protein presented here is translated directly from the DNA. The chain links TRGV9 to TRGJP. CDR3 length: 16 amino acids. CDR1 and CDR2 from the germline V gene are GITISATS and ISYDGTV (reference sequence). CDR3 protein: CALWEAQELGKKTKVF. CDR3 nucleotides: TGTGCCTTGTGGGAGGCCCAAGAGTTGGGCAAAAAAACCAAGGTATTT.

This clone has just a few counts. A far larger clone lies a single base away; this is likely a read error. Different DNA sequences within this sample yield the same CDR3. The CDR3 reads CALWEVLGELGKKIKVF. The CDR3 nucleotides read TGTGCCTTATGGGAGGTGCTGGGCGAGTTGGGCAAAAAAATCAAGGTATTT. The gene calls are TRGV9 and TRGJP. The germline gives CDR1 GITISATS, CDR2 ISYDGTV (reference sequence). CDR3 size: 17 residues.

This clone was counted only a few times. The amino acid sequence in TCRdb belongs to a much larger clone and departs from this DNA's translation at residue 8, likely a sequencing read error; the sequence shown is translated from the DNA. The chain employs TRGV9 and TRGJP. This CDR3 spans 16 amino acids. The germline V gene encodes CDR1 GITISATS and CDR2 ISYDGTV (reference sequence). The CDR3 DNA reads TGTGCCTTGTGGGACTCTCAAGGGTTGGGCAAAAAAATCAAGGTATTT. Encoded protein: CALWDSQGLGKKIKVF.

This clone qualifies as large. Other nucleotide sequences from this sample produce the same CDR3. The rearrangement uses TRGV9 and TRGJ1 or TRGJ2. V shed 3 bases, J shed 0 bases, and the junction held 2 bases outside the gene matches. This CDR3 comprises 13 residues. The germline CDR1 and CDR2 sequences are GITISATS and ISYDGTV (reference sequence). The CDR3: CALWETNYYKKLF. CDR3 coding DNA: TGTGCCTTGTGGGAGACGAATTATTATAAGAAACTCTTT.

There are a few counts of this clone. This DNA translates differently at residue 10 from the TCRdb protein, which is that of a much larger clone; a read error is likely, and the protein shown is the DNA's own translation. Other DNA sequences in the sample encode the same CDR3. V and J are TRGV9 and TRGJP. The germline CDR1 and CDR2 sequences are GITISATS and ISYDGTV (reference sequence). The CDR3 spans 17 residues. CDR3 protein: CALWEVLGESGKKIKVF. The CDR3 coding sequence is TGTGCCTTGTGGGAGGTGCTGGGCGAGTCGGGCAAAAAAATCAAGGTATTT.

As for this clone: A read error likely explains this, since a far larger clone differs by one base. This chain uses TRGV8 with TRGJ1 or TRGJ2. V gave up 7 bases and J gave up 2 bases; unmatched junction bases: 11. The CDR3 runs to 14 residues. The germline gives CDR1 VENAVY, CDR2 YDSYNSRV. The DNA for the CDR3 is TGTGCCACCTGCCCCCACCACTATTATTATAAGAAACTCTTT. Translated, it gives CATCPHHYYYKKLF.

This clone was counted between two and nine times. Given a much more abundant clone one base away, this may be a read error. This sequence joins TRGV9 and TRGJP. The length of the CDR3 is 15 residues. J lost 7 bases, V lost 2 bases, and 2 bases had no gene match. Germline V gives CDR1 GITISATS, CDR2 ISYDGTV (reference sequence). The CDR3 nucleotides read TGTGCCTTGTGGGAGGATGAGTTGGGCAAAAAAATCAAGGTATTT. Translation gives CALWEDELGKKIKVF.

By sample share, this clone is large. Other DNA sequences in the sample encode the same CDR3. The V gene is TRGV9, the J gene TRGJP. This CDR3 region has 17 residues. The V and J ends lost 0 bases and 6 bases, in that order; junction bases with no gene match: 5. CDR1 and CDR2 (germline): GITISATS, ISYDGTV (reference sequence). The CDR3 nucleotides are TGTGCCTTGTGGGAGGTGTTGGGAGAGTTGGGCAAAAAAATCAAGGTATTT. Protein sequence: CALWEVLGELGKKIKVF.

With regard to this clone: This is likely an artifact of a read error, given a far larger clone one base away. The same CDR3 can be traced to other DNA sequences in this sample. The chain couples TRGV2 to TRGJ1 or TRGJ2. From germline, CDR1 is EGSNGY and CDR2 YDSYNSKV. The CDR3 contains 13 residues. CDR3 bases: TGTGCCACCTGGGACGGGCCCTATTATAAGAAGCTCTTT. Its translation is CATWDGPYYKKLF.

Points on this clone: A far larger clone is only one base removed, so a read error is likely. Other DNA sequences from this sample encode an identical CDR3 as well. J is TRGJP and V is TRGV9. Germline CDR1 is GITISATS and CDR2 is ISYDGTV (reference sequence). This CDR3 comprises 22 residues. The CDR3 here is CALWEVQGVQRSRELGKKIKVF. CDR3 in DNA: TGTGCCTTGTGGGAGGTGCAAGGGGTGCAACGGAGCCGGGAGTTGGGCAAAAAAATCAAGGTGTTT.

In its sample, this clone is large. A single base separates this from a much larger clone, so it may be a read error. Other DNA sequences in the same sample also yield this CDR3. In nucleotides, the CDR3 is TGTGCCTTGTGGGAGGTGCGCGAGTTGGGCAAAAAAATCAAGGTATTT. Its translation is CALWEVRELGKKIKVF. V and J are TRGV9 and TRGJP. The CDR3 sequence is 16 residues long. In germline, CDR1 is GITISATS, CDR2 ISYDGTV (reference sequence). The V and J ends lost 0 bases and 7 bases, in that order; junction bases with no gene match: 3.

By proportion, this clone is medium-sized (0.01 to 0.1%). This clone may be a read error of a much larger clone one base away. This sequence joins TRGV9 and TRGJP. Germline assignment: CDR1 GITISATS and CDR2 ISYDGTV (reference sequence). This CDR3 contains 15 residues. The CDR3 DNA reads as TGTGCCGTGTGGGAGAGGGGGTTGGGCAAAAAAATCAAGGTATTT. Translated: CAVWERGLGKKIKVF.

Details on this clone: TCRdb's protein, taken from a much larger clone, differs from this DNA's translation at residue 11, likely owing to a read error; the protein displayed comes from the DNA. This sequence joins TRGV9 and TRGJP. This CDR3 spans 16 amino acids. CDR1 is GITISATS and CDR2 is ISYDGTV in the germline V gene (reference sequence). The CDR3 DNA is TGTGCCTTGTGGGAGGTGCGGGAGTTGGGCGAAAAAATCAAGGTATTT. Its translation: CALWEVRELGEKIKVF.

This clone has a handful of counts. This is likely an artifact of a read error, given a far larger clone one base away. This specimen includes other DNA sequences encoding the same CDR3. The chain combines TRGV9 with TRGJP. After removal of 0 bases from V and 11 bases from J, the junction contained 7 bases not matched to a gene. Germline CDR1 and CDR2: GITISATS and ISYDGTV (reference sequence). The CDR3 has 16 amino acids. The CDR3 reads CALWEVRELGKKIKVF. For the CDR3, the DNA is TGTGCCTTGTGGGAGGTGCGGGAGCTGGGCAAAAAAATCAAGGTATTT.

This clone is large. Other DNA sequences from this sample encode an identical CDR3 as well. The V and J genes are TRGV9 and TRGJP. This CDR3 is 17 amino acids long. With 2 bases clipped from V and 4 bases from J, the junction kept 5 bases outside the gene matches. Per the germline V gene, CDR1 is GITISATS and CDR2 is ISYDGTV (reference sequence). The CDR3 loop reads CALWEGYQELGKKIKVF. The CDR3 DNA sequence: TGTGCCTTGTGGGAGGGATACCAAGAGTTGGGCAAAAAAATCAAGGTATTT.

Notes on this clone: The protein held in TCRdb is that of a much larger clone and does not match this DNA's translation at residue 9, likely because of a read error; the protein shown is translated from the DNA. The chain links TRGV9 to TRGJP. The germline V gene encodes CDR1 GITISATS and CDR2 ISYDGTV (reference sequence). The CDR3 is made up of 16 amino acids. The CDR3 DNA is TGTGCCTTGTGGGAGGTGCGGGAGTTTGGCAAAAAAATCAAGGTATTT. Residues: CALWEVREFGKKIKVF.

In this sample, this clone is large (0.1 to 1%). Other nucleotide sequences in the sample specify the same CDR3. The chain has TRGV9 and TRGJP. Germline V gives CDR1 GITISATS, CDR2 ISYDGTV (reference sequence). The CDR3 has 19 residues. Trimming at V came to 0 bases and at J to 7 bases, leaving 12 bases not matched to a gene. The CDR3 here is CALWEVQEGWELGKKIKVF. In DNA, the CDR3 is TGTGCCTTGTGGGAGGTGCAAGAGGGTTGGGAGTTGGGCAAAAAAATCAAGGTATTT.

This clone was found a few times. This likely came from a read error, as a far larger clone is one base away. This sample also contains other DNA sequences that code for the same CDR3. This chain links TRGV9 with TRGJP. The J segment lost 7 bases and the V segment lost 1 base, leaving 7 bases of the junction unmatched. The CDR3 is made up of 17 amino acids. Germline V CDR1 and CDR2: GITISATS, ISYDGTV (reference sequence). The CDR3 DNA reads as TGTGCCTTGTGGGAGGTACTGGGCGAGTTGGGCAAAAAAATCAAGGTATTT. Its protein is CALWEVLGELGKKIKVF.